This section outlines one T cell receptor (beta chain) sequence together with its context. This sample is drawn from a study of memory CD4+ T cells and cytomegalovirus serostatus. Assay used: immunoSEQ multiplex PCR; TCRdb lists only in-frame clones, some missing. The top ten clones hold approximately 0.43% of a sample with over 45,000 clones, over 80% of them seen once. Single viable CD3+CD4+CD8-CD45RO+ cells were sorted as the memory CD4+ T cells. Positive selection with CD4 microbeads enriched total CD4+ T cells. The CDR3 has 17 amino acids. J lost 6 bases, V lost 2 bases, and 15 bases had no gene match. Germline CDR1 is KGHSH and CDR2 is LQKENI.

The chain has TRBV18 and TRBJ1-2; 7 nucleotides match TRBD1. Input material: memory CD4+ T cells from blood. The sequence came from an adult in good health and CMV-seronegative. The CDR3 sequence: CASSPATQGQGVDGYTF. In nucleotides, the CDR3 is TGTGCCAGCTCACCAGCAACGCAAGGGCAGGGGGTCGATGGCTACACCTTC.